Listed here are 27 T cell receptor beta chains from one sample, sequenced in a study of molecular identifiers for immune sequencing clone quantification. From the PCR reads, TCRdb called clonotypes with MiXCR, one entry per CDR3 protein. The table shows approximately 500,000 distinct CDR3 sequences, with about a fifth occurring only once. The material sequenced was naive CD8+ T cells from blood, with Jurkat cell RNA spiked in. Subset: FACS-sorted CD8+CD4-CCR7+CD45RA+ naive T cells. The receptors shown here come from a human donor in good health. Some libraries in this study had Jurkat cell RNA spiked in.

This clonotype has ten or more counts. The chain combines TRBV6-5 with TRBJ1-1; D unresolved. The CDR3 runs to 13 residues. The V and J ends lost 3 bases and 6 bases respectively, with 11 bases between them. Germline V gene lookup returns CDR1 MNHEY and CDR2 SVGAGI. The CDR3 loop reads CASSYDSDAEAFF. The CDR3, as DNA: TGTGCCAGCAGTTATGACTCGGACGCTGAAGCTTTCTTT.

The chain has TRBV20-1 and TRBJ2-7, with D possibly TRBD1 on 5 matching bases. CDR1 is DFQATT and CDR2 is SNEGSKA in the germline V gene (reference sequence). Trimming stripped 6 bases from V and 1 base from J, with 13 bases between. The CDR3 contains 13 residues. The CDR3: CSAPQGLSYEQYF. CDR3 coding DNA: TGCAGTGCCCCCCAGGGATTGTCCTACGAGCAGTACTTC.

V is TRBV18 and J is TRBJ2-6; no reliable D call. V lost 0 bases, J lost 2 bases, and 5 bases lay in between. Germline lookup yields CDR1 KGHSH and CDR2 LQKENI. The CDR3 totals 15 residues. CDR3 nucleotide sequence: TGTGCCAGCTCACCACCGGATCCTGGGGCCAACGTCCTGACTTTC. Translating gives CASSPPDPGANVLTF. Variable domain in full (rest from reference TRBV18 and TRBJ2-6): NAGVMQNPRHLVRRRGQEARLRCSPMKGHSHVYWYRQLPEEGLKFMVYLQKENIIDESGMPKERFSAEFPKEGPSILRIQQVVRGDSAAYFCASSPPDPGANVLTFGAGSRLTVL.

This clonotype came up a few times. The J gene is TRBJ2-7, the V gene TRBV5-6; the match to TRBD1 covers 9 bases. The V gene's germline CDR1 is SGHDT and CDR2 YYEEEE. The CDR3 runs 15 residues. Unmatched junction bases numbered 3, after V lost 0 bases and J lost 2 bases. CDR3 loop: CASSLDGQGTYEQYF. The CDR3 DNA follows: TGTGCCAGCAGCTTGGATGGACAGGGGACCTACGAGCAGTACTTC. Full variable domain (remainder filled in from reference TRBV5-6 and TRBJ2-7): DAGVTQSPTHLIKTRGQQVTLRCSPKSGHDTVSWYQQALGQGPQFIFQYYEEEERQRGNFPDRFSGHQFPNYSSELNVNALLLGDSALYLCASSLDGQGTYEQYFGPGTRLTVT.

The sample holds many counts of this clonotype. The CDR3 spells CASSLGRFWQRSNTGELFF. DNA for the CDR3: TGTGCCAGCAGCTTAGGCCGGTTCTGGCAGCGGTCGAACACCGGGGAGCTGTTTTTT. The rearrangement uses TRBV13 and TRBJ2-2; maybe TRBD2 (5 bases). Germline V gene sequence: CDR1 PRHDT, CDR2 FYEKMQ (reference sequence). With 0 bases removed from V and 0 bases from J, the gap between germline ends came to 17 bases. The CDR3 runs 19 residues.

This clonotype was seen many times. The chain joins TRBV12-3 or TRBV12-4 to TRBJ2-3, with D unclear. V shed 6 bases and J shed 1 base, with 14 bases lying between them. The CDR3 runs to 15 residues. CDR3 in amino acids: CASSHGFGGTDTQYF. Written as DNA, the CDR3 is TGTGCCAGCAGCCACGGCTTCGGCGGCACAGATACGCAGTATTTT.

This clonotype was seen many times. The chain combines TRBV7-9 with TRBJ2-7, with TRBD1 matching over 7 bases. The CDR3 has 14 residues. Trimming took 4 bases from V and 0 from J; bases not matched to a gene: 3. CDR1 is SEHNR, CDR2 FQNEAQ, per germline (reference sequence). The CDR3: CASSSDRSSYEQYF. The CDR3 nucleotides are TGTGCCAGCAGCTCGGACAGGAGCTCCTACGAGCAGTACTTC.

About this clonotype: This may arise from a read error, as a much more abundant clone is one base away. The rearrangement links TRBV6-2 or TRBV6-3 to TRBJ2-2, with D possibly being TRBD1 (5 bases). V was cut by 5 bases and J by 6 bases, with 19 bases left in between. CDR3 length: 16 residues. Germline CDR1 is MNHEY and CDR2 is SVGEGT. This CDR3 is CASSPLQENLAGELFF. CDR3 coding DNA: TGTGCCAGCAGTCCTCTACAGGAGAATCTGGCCGGGGAGCTGTTTTTT.

Concerning this clonotype: The final CDR3 position lacks the conserved phenylalanine or tryptophan, pointing to a likely read error. V gene TRBV3-1 combines with J gene TRBJ1-2; D might be TRBD1 (6 bases). CDR1 is LGHDT, CDR2 YNNKEL, per germline (reference sequence). CDR3 length: 14 amino acids. V lost 3 bases to trimming and J lost 6 bases, with 14 bases between them. CDR3 sequence reads: CASSQAGELDGYTS. The CDR3 nucleotides read TGTGCCAGCAGCCAGGCAGGGGAACTTGATGGCTACACCTCC.

A remark on this clonotype: A much larger clone lies one base from this, so it may be a read error. The V and J genes are TRBV28 and TRBJ1-1; D unresolved. The length of the CDR3 is 14 residues. Germline V CDR1 and CDR2: MDHEN, SYDVKM. CDR3: CASGLFSKNTEAFF. For the CDR3, the DNA is TGTGCCAGCGGTTTGTTTTCCAAGAACACTGAAGCTTTCTTT. The full variable domain, rest sourced from reference TRBV28 and TRBJ1-1, is DVKVTQSSRYLVKRTGEKVFLECVQDMDHENMFWYRQDPGLGLRLIYFSYDVKMKEKGDIPEGYSVSREKKERFSLILESASTNQTSMYLCASGLFSKNTEAFFGQGTRLTVV.

The table lists this clonotype with a count of one. The CDR3 carries no conserved terminal phenylalanine or tryptophan, so it likely arises from a read error. This chain joins TRBV28 and TRBJ1-1; the D gene is possibly TRBD1 (5 bases). Trimming removed 7 bases at V and 1 base at J, with 13 bases between. The CDR3 is 14 residues long. CDR1 and CDR2 (germline): MDHEN, SYDVKM. The CDR3 here is CASTTGWENTEAFL. In nucleotides, the CDR3 is TGTGCCAGCACCACAGGATGGGAGAACACTGAAGCTTTCCTT.

This clonotype was observed a handful of times. This chain uses TRBV4-1 with TRBJ1-2; maybe TRBD1 (5 bases). The germline gives CDR1 MGHRA, CDR2 YSYEKL. Between the trimmed V and J ends, which lost 1 base and 4 bases, there was a span of 10 bases. The CDR3 loop spans 14 amino acids. As DNA, the CDR3 is TGCGCCAGCAGCCAAGTCGGGGGATTCTATGGCTACACCTTC. Translating gives CASSQVGGFYGYTF.

This clonotype was seen ten or more times. The genes are TRBV30 and TRBJ2-7; tentatively, D is TRBD1 or TRBD2 (6 bases each). This CDR3 region has 15 residues. The V gene lost 1 base and the J gene lost 0 bases, with 13 bases spanning the gap. Germline loops: CDR1 GTSNPN, CDR2 SVGIG (reference sequence). Here the CDR3 DNA reads TGTGCCTGGAGTGAGTCGGGGGCCCTCTCCTACGAGCAGTACTTC. Protein product: CAWSESGALSYEQYF.

The V gene is TRBV7-9, the J gene TRBJ2-2; D tentatively reads TRBD1 or TRBD2 (5 bases each). Germline loops: CDR1 SEHNR, CDR2 FQNEAQ (reference sequence). Deletions cut 5 bases from V and 1 base from J, with 14 bases between. The CDR3 has 16 residues. The CDR3 region is CASSDPGRKNTGELFF. In nucleotides, the CDR3 is TGTGCCAGCAGCGATCCGGGACGGAAGAACACCGGGGAGCTGTTTTTT.

The J gene is TRBJ1-1, the V gene TRBV2, with 9 nucleotides matching TRBD1. The ends lost 2 bases at V and 0 bases at J; junction bases unmatched: 7. Looked up from germline, CDR1 is SNHLY and CDR2 is FYNNEI. The CDR3 loop spans 17 amino acids. The CDR3 here is CASSEWNRGPMNTEAFF. The CDR3 DNA reads TGTGCCAGCAGTGAATGGAACAGGGGGCCGATGAACACTGAAGCTTTCTTT.

The chain is built from TRBV6-6 and TRBJ1-5; TRBD1 matches 7 bases. V shed 4 bases, J shed 6 bases, and the junction held 6 bases outside the gene matches. CDR3 length: 14 residues. Per germline, CDR1 MNHNY and CDR2 SVGAGI (reference sequence). This CDR3 is CASSSDRVSQPQHF. CDR3 nucleotide sequence: TGTGCCAGCAGTTCCGACAGGGTCTCTCAGCCCCAGCATTTT.

Points on this clonotype: This could be a read error, since a much larger clone is one nucleotide away. The CDR3 ends on some other residue instead of the conserved phenylalanine or tryptophan, so this is likely a read error. The chain uses TRBV30 and TRBJ2-3; perhaps D is TRBD1 or TRBD2 (5 bases each). There are 13 residues in the CDR3. Germline V gene lookup returns CDR1 GTSNPN and CDR2 SVGIG (reference sequence). V lost 5 bases and J 0 bases, leaving 9 bases between the germline ends. This CDR3 reads CAWGDLSTDTQYS. DNA for the CDR3: TGTGCCTGGGGGGACCTTAGCACAGATACGCAGTATTCT.

The rearrangement links TRBV11-3 to TRBJ2-7, with D possibly matching TRBD2 (5 bases). V was cut by 1 base and J by 5 bases, with 15 bases left in between. This CDR3 region has 15 residues. Germline CDR1 is SGHNT and CDR2 is YENEEA. CDR3 region: CASSLGSGNQNEQYF. The CDR3 DNA is TGTGCCAGCAGCTTAGGCTCGGGAAACCAAAACGAGCAGTACTTC. Full variable domain (outside the CDR3, taken from reference TRBV11-3 and TRBJ2-7): EAGVVQSPRYKIIEKKQPVAFWCNPISGHNTLYWYLQNLGQGPELLIRYENEEAVDDSQLPKDRFSAERLKGVDSTLKIQPAELGDSAVYLCASSLGSGNQNEQYFGPGTRLTVT.

This chain uses TRBV30 with TRBJ2-5; the match to TRBD2 covers 8 bases. The length of the CDR3 is 15 residues. V was clipped by 3 bases and J by 3 bases; unmatched bases: 9. Germline CDR1 GTSNPN, CDR2 SVGIG (reference sequence). The CDR3 is CAWRRSGSSKETQYF. In nucleotides, the CDR3 is TGTGCCTGGAGGAGGAGCGGGAGTTCTAAAGAGACCCAGTACTTC.

For this clonotype: This may come from a read error, since a much larger clone is one base off. Since the CDR3 does not end with the conserved phenylalanine or tryptophan, this likely comes from a read error. CDR3 sequence: CSVEDLADRAVLEQFV. The CDR3 coding sequence is TGCAGCGTTGAAGATTTAGCGGACAGGGCGGTTCTTGAGCAGTTCGTC. The chain links TRBV29-1 to TRBJ2-1; 8 bases match TRBD1. The CDR3 is 16 residues long. Trimming at V came to 0 bases and at J to 9 bases, leaving 13 bases not matched to a gene. The germline gives CDR1 SQVTM, CDR2 ANQGSEA.

This clonotype was counted only a few times. The chain combines TRBV6-5 with TRBJ1-4, with D possibly being TRBD1 (5 bases). The CDR3 covers 17 residues. Trimming removed 3 bases from V and 0 bases from J, with 14 bases in between. Germline values: CDR1 MNHEY, CDR2 SVGAGI. In nucleotides, the CDR3 is TGTGCCAGCAGTTATGGGACGAGGCAGTCAACTAATGAAAAACTGTTTTTT. This gives the protein CASSYGTRQSTNEKLFF.

The CDR3 is CASGLAKTGESGEQFF. The CDR3 DNA follows: TGTGCTAGTGGTTTGGCCAAGACAGGGGAGAGTGGGGAGCAGTTCTTC. The V gene is TRBV12-5, the J gene TRBJ2-1; 8 nucleotides line up with TRBD1. The CDR3 consists of 16 residues. Looked up from germline, CDR1 is LGHNT and CDR2 is FRNRAP. After removal of 1 base from V and 10 bases from J, the junction contained 12 bases not matched to a gene. The full variable domain, in which reference TRBV12-5 and TRBJ2-1 provide the parts outside the CDR3, is DARVTQTPRHKVTEMGQEVTMRCQPILGHNTVFWYRQTMMQGLELLAYFRNRAPLDDSGMPKDRFSAEMPDATLATLKIQPSEPRDSAVYFCASGLAKTGESGEQFFGPGTRLTVL.

This clonotype was detected a few times. The chain is built from TRBV11-1 and TRBJ2-5; TRBD1 aligns across 8 bases. The CDR3 contains 15 residues. Unmatched junction bases numbered 10, after V lost 4 bases and J lost 6 bases. CDR1 is SGHAT, CDR2 FQDESV, per germline (reference sequence). The CDR3 region has the DNA TGTGCCAGCAGCTCCGGACAGGGCCGGCAGCAGACCCAGTACTTC. It yields the protein CASSSGQGRQQTQYF.

On this clonotype: This may be a read error, as it is one base from a much larger clone. V usage is TRBV27 and J usage is TRBJ2-7; no firm D call. Looked up from germline, CDR1 is MNHEY and CDR2 is SMNVEV (reference sequence). The CDR3 consists of 13 residues. The CDR3 DNA is TGTGCCAGCAGCTCCAGCCGAAGCTACGAGCAGCACTTC. This encodes CASSSSRSYEQHF.

Details on this clonotype: At one end, the junction sequence differs from germline, possibly due to a read error. This chain links TRBV5-6 with TRBJ1-1; D gene uncertain. Germline V gene lookup returns CDR1 SGHDT and CDR2 YYEEEE. The CDR3 has 13 amino acids. The CDR3 reads CASSLGPNTGAFF. Written as DNA, the CDR3 is TGTGCCAGCAGCTTGGGGCCGAACACTGGAGCTTTCTTT. Looking up the rest from reference TRBV5-6 and TRBJ1-1 gives the full variable domain: DAGVTQSPTHLIKTRGQQVTLRCSPKSGHDTVSWYQQALGQGPQFIFQYYEEEERQRGNFPDRFSGHQFPNYSSELNVNALLLGDSALYLCASSLGPNTGAFFGQGTRLTVV.

This clonotype has only a few counts. Compared with germline, one end of the junction differs, possibly owing to a read error. DNA of the CDR3: TGCGCCAGCAGCTTGGAGGCCCCGGGGGAGGAATCGGGGGTTTTC. It translates to CASSLEAPGEESGVF. The gene calls are TRBV5-1 and TRBJ2-7, with a tentative D call TRBD2 (6 bases). The CDR3 extends over 15 amino acids. Germline loops: CDR1 SGHRS, CDR2 YFSETQ.

In its sample, this clonotype was seen many times. As DNA, the CDR3 is TGTGCCAGCAGCTCATTGTCCGGGACAGACCTCTACGAGCAGTACTTC. It yields the protein CASSSLSGTDLYEQYF. This sequence joins TRBV7-9 and TRBJ2-7; TRBD1 matches 7 bases. The CDR3 is made up of 16 amino acids. Germline V gene data show CDR1 as SEHNR and CDR2 as FQNEAQ (reference sequence). Germline trimming cut 4 bases from V and 3 bases from J; bases unmatched to any gene: 12.